These T cell receptor beta chains were read from a single sample in a study of blood T cell repertoires in COVID-19. TCRdb's copy holds only in-frame clones and misses some; the assay was immunoSEQ multiplex PCR. The table includes around 180,000 clones, 80% to 90% detected once. The source material was peripheral blood. Every receptor here comes from a human donor with active or convalescent COVID-19. The donor label of this sample is uncertain. CDR3s include the opening cysteine and the closing phenylalanine or tryptophan.

v_call,cdr3_aa
TRBV28,CASSSQGVSGNTIYF
TRBV5-1,CASSFEGRGNIQYF
TRBV7-7,CASTPGTSAADTQYF
TRBV6-5,CASSYGQANQPQHF
TRBV5-1,CASSDGGAEDTQYF
TRBV19,CASSPGQGADYEQYF
TRBV19,CASSTGQGYEQYF
TRBV19,CASSIGYREIIAKNIQYF
TRBV20-1,CSASGSYEQYF
TRBV4-1,CASSRLSGGYGQETQYF
TRBV30,CAWSAYRLLAGTASYNEQFF
TRBV18,CASSPPRGRGSPLHF
TRBV2,CASSVLVNTEAFF
TRBV18,CASSLSTHRGRGVNTEAFF
TRBV19,CASSKLATEAGGELFF
TRBV10-3,CAISPRGDNQPQHF
TRBV5-1,CATLKGSGPHISKNIQYF
TRBV6-5,CASKGDRGYTEAFF
TRBV5-1,CASSPAQSGYTF
TRBV9,CASSVTVSTDTQYF
TRBV18,CASSGGEASWNTEAFF
TRBV7-2,CASTSEAGHTQYF
TRBV2,CASSEWKGAQETQYF
TRBV9,CASSVRAGQANSPLHF
TRBV6-1,CASSEEGGLAGTDVPGELFF
TRBV3-1/TRBV3-2,CASSQDPGGHQPQHF
TRBV6-1,CASSERSSVSREPQHF
TRBV5-1,CASSLAGNYGYTF
TRBV27,CASSSGNLYGYTF
TRBV25-1,CASSDPSGGAFF
TRBV6-5,CASSRPLQGRGEQYF
TRBV6-5,CASSYSGGEVYIQYF
TRBV9,CASSPRRGRSEKLFF
TRBV5-1,CASSPGTSGIKGEQYF
TRBV10-2,CASSDWLGRETQYF
TRBV6-2/TRBV6-3,CASSYTAGEFTSTDTQYF
TRBV5-8,CASSFRLAGGPGETQYF
TRBV11-2,CASSLKPGLLTDTQYF
TRBV11-2,CASSLVAGPNSPLHF
TRBV7-2,CASSANRGNYGYTF
TRBV30,CAWSVPWAYSSYNEQFF
TRBV13,CASSPRAGDPEQYF
TRBV7-6,CASGRQLEAFF
TRBV7-9,CASSWGGGVGKNIQYF
TRBV3-1/TRBV3-2,CASSQGLHTDTQYF
TRBV15,CATSRGLAGPYNEQFF
TRBV12-1,CASSFECSGGFQPQHF
TRBV9,CASSVPQGYADTQYF
TRBV19,CASSGGTSGANVLTF
TRBV5-1,CASRDSDAYGYTF
TRBV5-5,CASSRIAGQRFNEQYF
TRBV2,CASSGTGANYGYTF
TRBV18,CASSRTGDHQPQHF
TRBV29-1,CSDPDSLRTEAFF
TRBV2,CASSLAGTALGVLFF